A selection of T cell receptor beta chains follows, all from one sample in a study of blood T cell repertoires in COVID-19. Sequenced by immunoSEQ multiplex PCR; TCRdb stores in-frame clones only, minus some. The table records around 250,000 clones, 84% of them present only once. The sample was peripheral blood. The origin of the receptors is a woman aged 40-49 years who had recovered from COVID-19. CDR3s include the opening cysteine and the closing phenylalanine or tryptophan. The D gene is left open where the match is weak. The listing skips clone size in some rows; elsewhere it reads once, few, many or a size class.

abundance	d_gene	v_gene	j_gene	CDR3aa	CDR3nt
.	.	TRBV4-1	TRBJ2-7	CASSQEVRSYEQYF	TGCGCCAGCAGCCAAGAGGTTAGATCCTACGAGCAGTACTTC
.	TRBD2	TRBV2	TRBJ2-1	CASSEGLAGPYNEQFF	TGTGCCAGCAGTGAAGGACTAGCGGGGCCTTACAATGAGCAGTTCTTC
.	.	TRBV28	TRBJ1-5	CASSFVQGQPQHF	TGTGCCAGCAGTTTCGTGCAGGGCCAGCCCCAGCATTTT
.	.	TRBV30	TRBJ2-7	CAWTAGTYEQYF	TGTGCCTGGACCGCAGGGACCTACGAGCAGTACTTC
.	.	TRBV3-1/TRBV3-2	TRBJ2-3	CASSKGIQESTQYF	TGTGCCAGCAGCAAAGGCATTCAGGAATCTACGCAGTATTTT
.	TRBD1	TRBV18	TRBJ2-2	CASSPRDRGFAGELFF	TGTGCCAGCTCACCCCGGGACAGGGGATTCGCCGGGGAGCTGTTTTTT
few	TRBD2	TRBV12-3/TRBV12-4	TRBJ2-7	CASSPGGYEQYF	TGTGCCAGCAGCCCCGGGGGGTACGAGCAGTACTTC
.	TRBD2	TRBV7-2	TRBJ2-7	CASSLGPSSGGSYEQYF	TGTGCCAGCAGCTTAGGCCCCTCTAGCGGGGGGTCCTACGAGCAGTACTTC
once	.	TRBV2	TRBJ2-7	CASESPQGKSYEQYF	TGTGCCAGCGAATCCCCTCAGGGAAAGTCCTACGAGCAGTACTTC
.	.	TRBV4-1	TRBJ2-5	CASSIPGRGYQETQYF	TGCGCCAGCAGCATACCAGGGCGGGGATACCAAGAGACCCAGTACTTC
.	.	TRBV5-1	TRBJ1-1	CASSPVGQIEAFF	TGCGCCAGCAGTCCGGTAGGACAGATTGAAGCTTTCTTT
.	TRBD2	TRBV19	TRBJ2-5	CASASGTSLLQETQYF	TGTGCCAGCGCATCCGGGACTAGCCTCCTCCAAGAGACCCAGTACTTC
once	TRBD1	TRBV28	TRBJ1-2	CASSFGTANYGYTF	TGTGCCAGCAGTTTTGGGACAGCTAACTATGGCTACACCTTC
once	.	TRBV11-2	TRBJ2-3	CASSLPLRRRGFADTQYF	TGTGCCAGCAGCTTACCCCTCAGAAGGCGGGGTTTCGCAGATACGCAGTATTTT
.	.	TRBV27	TRBJ1-1	CASSLSWRGGTEAFF	TGTGCCAGCAGTTTAAGTTGGAGGGGAGGAACTGAAGCTTTCTTT
once	.	TRBV11-3	TRBJ2-1	CASSLLGNEQFF	TGTGCCAGCAGCTTACTCGGCAATGAGCAGTTCTTC
.	TRBD2	TRBV5-6	TRBJ2-1	CASSLGWRGVNNEQFF	TGTGCCAGCAGCTTGGGGTGGCGGGGGGTAAACAATGAGCAGTTCTTC
.	.	TRBV30	TRBJ1-1	CAWMTGQNTEAFF	TGTGCCTGGATGACAGGTCAGAACACTGAAGCTTTCTTT
.	.	TRBV20-1	TRBJ2-1	CSASPIGRGNEQFF	TGCAGTGCTAGTCCCATTGGTAGGGGCAATGAGCAGTTCTTC
many	.	TRBV25-1	TRBJ1-1	CASSEESSTEAFF	TGTGCCAGCAGTGAGGAGTCCTCCACTGAAGCTTTCTTT
once	.	TRBV28	TRBJ2-2	CATLSGGPATGELFF	TGTGCCACCCTAAGCGGTGGACCCGCGACCGGGGAGCTGTTTTTT
.	.	TRBV29-1	TRBJ1-3	CSVLQSSGNTIYF	TGCAGCGTCCTACAGAGCTCTGGAAACACCATATATTTT
.	TRBD1	TRBV28	TRBJ2-5	CASSPGQSETQYF	TGTGCCAGCAGCCCGGGACAGTCAGAGACCCAGTACTTC
.	.	TRBV4-1	TRBJ1-5	CASRQAGGAGPQHF	TGCGCCAGCAGACAAGCGGGGGGCGCGGGGCCCCAGCATTTT
.	TRBD2	TRBV4-1	TRBJ2-3	CASSQVGAGGSTDTQYF	TGCGCCAGCAGCCAAGTCGGTGCGGGGGGGAGCACAGATACGCAGTATTTT
.	TRBD1	TRBV11-2	TRBJ2-5	CASSPGTGLGTQYF	TGTGCCAGCAGCCCCGGGACAGGGCTCGGGACCCAGTACTTC
.	.	TRBV5-6	TRBJ2-7	CASSSTGEEDEQYF	TGTGCCAGCAGCTCCACAGGGGAGGAGGACGAGCAGTACTTC
.	.	TRBV6-1	TRBJ1-2	CASSEGGSDYGYTF	TGTGCCAGCAGTGAAGGCGGGAGCGACTATGGCTACACCTTC
few	.	TRBV18	TRBJ1-1	CASSPGQNTEAFF	TGTGCCAGCTCACCGGGACAGAACACTGAAGCTTTCTTT
once	.	TRBV28	TRBJ1-2	CASSFGRRDGYTF	TGTGCCAGCAGTTTCGGCAGGCGAGATGGCTACACCTTC
.	TRBD1	TRBV28	TRBJ1-4	CASSLPGTGNEKLFF	TGTGCCAGCAGCTTACCCGGGACAGGGAATGAAAAACTGTTTTTT
.	TRBD2	TRBV5-8	TRBJ2-1	CASSFLRGIYNEQFF	TGTGCCAGCAGCTTTCTGCGGGGGATTTACAATGAGCAGTTCTTC
.	.	TRBV11-3	TRBJ2-2	CASSFEVAGELFF	TGTGCCAGCAGCTTTGAGGTGGCCGGGGAGCTGTTTTTT
.	.	TRBV27	TRBJ2-7	CASSFNRDTVGEQYF	TGTGCCAGCAGTTTCAACCGGGACACGGTCGGAGAGCAGTACTTC
.	.	TRBV7-2	TRBJ2-1	CASSYNGYEQFF	TGTGCCAGCAGCTATAACGGGTATGAGCAGTTCTTC
once	.	TRBV2	TRBJ2-5	CASSEVTDQETQYF	TGTGCCAGCAGTGAAGTAACAGACCAAGAGACCCAGTACTTC
.	TRBD1	TRBV9	TRBJ1-2	CASSVASGQGHGYTF	TGTGCCAGCAGCGTAGCCAGCGGACAGGGACATGGCTACACCTTC
.	TRBD1	TRBV27	TRBJ2-7	CASSSGQGGEQYF	TGTGCCAGCAGTTCGGGACAGGGAGGCGAGCAGTACTTC
.	.	TRBV12-3/TRBV12-4	TRBJ1-1	CASRPQGTEAFF	TGTGCCAGCAGACCTCAGGGCACTGAAGCTTTCTTT
.	.	TRBV24-1	TRBJ1-1	CATSDRSSNTEAFF	TGTGCCACCAGTGATCGTAGTTCGAACACTGAAGCTTTCTTT
once	.	TRBV30	TRBJ1-6	CAWSVRQRSPLHF	TGTGCCTGGAGTGTACGACAGCGCTCACCCCTCCACTTT
.	.	TRBV19	TRBJ1-2	CASSIPGGGNYGYTF	TGTGCCAGTAGTATCCCAGGAGGCGGCAACTATGGCTACACCTTC
.	.	TRBV19	TRBJ1-1	CASSTDTLNTEAFF	TGTGCCAGTAGTACCGACACATTGAACACTGAAGCTTTCTTT
.	TRBD1	TRBV28	TRBJ1-4	CASTPGTAATNEKLFF	TGTGCCAGCACCCCGGGGACAGCTGCAACTAATGAAAAACTGTTTTTT
.	TRBD2	TRBV19	TRBJ2-1	CASSIAGLAGARSLNEQFF	TGTGCCAGTAGTATAGCGGGACTAGCGGGGGCGCGATCCCTTAATGAGCAGTTCTTC
few	TRBD1	TRBV5-4	TRBJ2-7	CASSRDRASEQYF	TGTGCCAGCAGCCGGGACAGGGCTAGCGAGCAGTACTTC
.	.	TRBV4-1	TRBJ1-4	CASSQKGGSLTFGEKLFF	TGCGCCAGCAGCCAAAAGGGGGGGTCTCTTACCTTCGGTGAAAAACTGTTTTTT
once	.	TRBV19	TRBJ1-5	CASSKDRGISNQPQHF	TGTGCCAGTAGTAAGGACAGAGGAATTAGCAATCAGCCCCAGCATTTT
few	TRBD2	TRBV4-2	TRBJ2-3	CASSQGRASGEDTQYF	TGTGCCAGCAGCCAAGGGAGGGCTAGCGGGGAAGATACGCAGTATTTT
once	.	TRBV6-1	TRBJ1-2	CASSEQTVGRQGNRYTF	TGTGCCAGCAGTGAACAAACCGTGGGGCGGCAGGGTAATCGCTACACCTTC
.	.	TRBV13	TRBJ2-1	CASSLRGSLAYNEQFF	TGTGCCAGCAGCTTAAGGGGTAGCTTGGCCTACAATGAGCAGTTCTTC
.	TRBD1	TRBV24-1	TRBJ1-6	CATRGTALSSYNSPLHF	TGTGCCACCAGAGGGACAGCGCTGAGCTCCTATAATTCACCCCTCCACTTT
.	.	TRBV4-2	TRBJ1-4	CASSQIQGLHEKLFF	TGTGCCAGCAGCCAAATTCAGGGTTTACATGAAAAACTGTTTTTT
.	TRBD1	TRBV29-1	TRBJ2-3	CSVDPTGVASTDTQYF	TGCAGCGTTGATCCGACAGGGGTGGCTAGCACAGATACGCAGTATTTT
.	.	TRBV30	TRBJ1-4	CAWSVHREISRSNEKLFF	TGTGCCTGGAGTGTACACAGGGAGATCTCGCGTAGTAATGAAAAACTGTTTTTT
.	.	TRBV4-2	TRBJ1-3	CASSQDLPYSSGNTIYF	TGTGCCAGCAGCCAAGATTTGCCGTACTCCTCTGGAAACACCATATATTTT
.	.	TRBV6-5	TRBJ1-2	CASRDLTRLNGYTF	TGTGCCAGCAGAGACCTTACCCGACTGAATGGCTACACCTTC